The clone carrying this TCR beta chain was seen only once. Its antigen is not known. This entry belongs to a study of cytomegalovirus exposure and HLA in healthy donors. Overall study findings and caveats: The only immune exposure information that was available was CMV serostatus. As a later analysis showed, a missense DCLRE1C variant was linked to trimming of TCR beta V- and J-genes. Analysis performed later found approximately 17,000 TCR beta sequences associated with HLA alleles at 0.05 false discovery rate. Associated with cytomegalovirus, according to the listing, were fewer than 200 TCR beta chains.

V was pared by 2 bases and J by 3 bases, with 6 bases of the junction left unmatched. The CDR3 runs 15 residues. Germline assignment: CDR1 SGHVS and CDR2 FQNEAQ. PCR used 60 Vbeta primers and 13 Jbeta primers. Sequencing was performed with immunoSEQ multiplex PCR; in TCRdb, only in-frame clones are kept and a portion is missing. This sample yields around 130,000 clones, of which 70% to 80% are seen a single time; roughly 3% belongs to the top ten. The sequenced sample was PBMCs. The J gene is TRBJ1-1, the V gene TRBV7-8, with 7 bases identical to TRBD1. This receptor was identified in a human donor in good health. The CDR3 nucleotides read TGTGCCAGCAGCTTAATAGACAGGGTTGACACTGAAGCTTTCTTT. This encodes CASSLIDRVDTEAFF.